The present T cell receptor beta chain was sequenced within a study of blood T cell repertoires in COVID-19. Using immunoSEQ multiplex PCR, the repertoire was profiled, and TCRdb retains in-frame clones only, with some absent. The sample consists of 170,000 or so clones, approximately 85% of them appearing once. Which cohort a participant joined came from the clinical history participants gave. Looked up from germline, CDR1 is MNHEY and CDR2 is SMNVEV (reference sequence). The CDR3 covers 15 residues. Trimming left V 3 bases short and J 0 bases short, with 9 bases between. The sequence was collected from a man in his forties who had recovered from COVID-19. Material for sequencing was PBMCs or T cells enriched from blood (not recorded which). V usage is TRBV27 and J usage is TRBJ1-3; D unresolved. The CDR3 spells CASSFSRDSGNTIYF. Written as DNA, the CDR3 is TGTGCCAGCAGTTTTTCACGCGACTCTGGAAACACCATATATTTT.